The 29 T cell receptor beta chains in this list originate from one sample, sequenced in a study of Ad26.COV2.S vaccination and SARS-CoV-2 variants (TCRdb year 2021). The time point label on this specimen signifies: individuals recovered from natural SARS-CoV-2 infection. The protocol used for the library was the immunoSEQ multiplex PCR assay. Sourced from immuneACCESS, this table was stored by TCRdb with only in-frame sequences that have V and J called. A share of the clones is absent; for the studies checked, an unresolved V gene accounts for under half, and the remainder has no known explanation. This sample is represented by about 350,000 clones; 92% of them were singletons. Clones ranked in the top ten supply 3% to 5% of the sample. The input for sequencing was peripheral blood, taken after recovery from COVID-19. These receptors all come from a human donor who had recovered from COVID-19.

This chain connects TRBV6-5 to TRBJ1-3, with 7 bases fitting TRBD1. Germline lookup yields CDR1 MNHEY and CDR2 SVGAGI. The length of the CDR3 is 15 residues. With 7 bases clipped from V and 1 base from J, the junction kept 7 bases outside the gene matches. The CDR3 here is CASKTGAESGNTIYF. The CDR3 DNA is TGTGCCAGCAAAACAGGGGCGGAATCTGGAAACACCATATATTTT.

The J gene is TRBJ2-1, the V gene TRBV3-1 (or the pseudogene TRBV3-2); TRBD2 might be the D (6 bases). V was pared by 1 base and J by 4 bases, with 14 bases between. The length of the CDR3 is 16 residues. Germline CDR1 LGHDT, CDR2 YNNKEL (reference sequence). This chain's CDR3 is CASSQGSPGGYNEQFF. The CDR3 DNA reads as TGTGCCAGCAGCCAAGGGTCGCCCGGGGGTTACAATGAGCAGTTCTTC.

The chain recombines TRBV5-1 with TRBJ1-6; D is unresolved. The CDR3 has 15 amino acids. Trimming took off 0 bases at V and 10 bases at J, with 14 bases between the two ends. The germline V gene has CDR1 SGHRS and CDR2 YFSETQ. For the CDR3, the DNA is TGCGCCAGCAGCTTGGATGGAGGGAAAGACTCACCCCTCCACTTT. The encoded protein is CASSLDGGKDSPLHF.

The chain links TRBV24-1 to TRBJ2-1; D could derive from TRBD1 or TRBD2 (7 bases each). CDR3 length: 14 residues. V lost 10 bases and J lost 4, with 16 bases in between. The germline V gene has CDR1 KGHDR and CDR2 SFDVKD. The CDR3 DNA is TGTGCCACAGCGACAGGGAGGGGGTACAATGAGCAGTTCTTC. Its translation is CATATGRGYNEQFF.

The chain joins TRBV14 to TRBJ2-2; 8 bases align to TRBD1. V lost 4 bases, J lost 4 bases, and 8 bases stayed unmatched. The CDR3 has 16 amino acids. From germline, CDR1 is SGHDN and CDR2 FVKESK. CDR3 coding DNA: TGTGCCAGCAGCCGCCAGACAGGGGTCAGCACCGGGGAGCTGTTTTTT. The encoded protein is CASSRQTGVSTGELFF.

This sequence joins TRBV3-1 (or the pseudogene TRBV3-2) and TRBJ2-1; D is uncertain. Trimming removed 5 bases at V and 4 bases at J, with 3 bases between. This CDR3 is built from 11 residues. Germline loops: CDR1 LGHDT, CDR2 YNNKEL (reference sequence). The CDR3 sequence: CASSSYNEQFF. The CDR3 DNA sequence: TGTGCCAGCAGCAGTTACAATGAGCAGTTCTTC.

The chain joins TRBV4-1 to TRBJ1-1, with unresolved D. Germline V gene data show CDR1 as MGHRA and CDR2 as YSYEKL. Trimming removed 4 bases at V and 1 base at J, with 13 bases between. This CDR3 is built from 15 residues. The CDR3 DNA follows: TGCGCCAGCAGCCGAGTTCTCGGAGCGAACACTGAAGCTTTCTTT. Translation gives CASSRVLGANTEAFF.

J is TRBJ2-5 and V is TRBV11-3; TRBD2 agrees at 8 bases. J lost 3 bases, V lost 4 bases, and 1 base had no gene match. This CDR3 comprises 13 residues. Germline V CDR1 and CDR2: SGHNT, YENEEA. Written as DNA, the CDR3 is TGTGCCAGCAGCTCGGGGGGGAAAGAGACCCAGTACTTC. It yields the protein CASSSGGKETQYF.

The chain uses TRBV5-6 and TRBJ1-1; TRBD1 aligns across 7 bases. Germline V lookup: CDR1 SGHDT, CDR2 YYEEEE. The trim removed 3 bases at V and 6 bases at J, leaving 11 bases unmatched. This CDR3 comprises 15 residues. CDR3 sequence: CASSSEDRRYSEAFF. CDR3 nucleotide sequence: TGTGCCAGCAGCTCGGAGGACAGGAGATACTCTGAAGCTTTCTTT.

This clone was seen a single time. This CDR3 is CASSLGLAREQYF. In DNA form, the CDR3 reads TGTGCCAGCAGCTTGGGTCTAGCGCGTGAGCAGTACTTC. The gene calls are TRBV5-6 and TRBJ2-7, with D perhaps TRBD2 (6 bases). Germline V lookup: CDR1 SGHDT, CDR2 YYEEEE. Trimming left V 0 bases short and J 7 bases short, with 11 bases between. This CDR3 region has 13 residues.

V usage is TRBV9 and J usage is TRBJ2-5, with TRBD1 as a possible D gene (6 bases). This CDR3 spans 15 amino acids. Trimming removed 6 bases from V and 0 bases from J, with 15 bases in between. CDR1 is SGDLS, CDR2 YYNGEE, per germline. CDR3 protein: CASNPGEVHQETQYF. The CDR3 nucleotides read TGTGCCAGCAACCCAGGGGAAGTCCACCAAGAGACCCAGTACTTC.

This chain links TRBV27 with TRBJ1-2; D remains ambiguous. V lost 11 bases and J lost 6, with 19 bases in between. This CDR3 is 13 amino acids long. Per germline, CDR1 MNHEY and CDR2 SMNVEV (reference sequence). The CDR3 here is CASNPDGKNGYTF. The CDR3 region has the DNA TGTGCCTCAAACCCCGACGGAAAAAATGGCTACACCTTC.

This sequence joins TRBV5-4 and TRBJ2-2, with 11 bases that match TRBD2. This CDR3 has 17 residues. The J segment lost 6 bases and the V segment lost 1 base, leaving 8 bases of the junction unmatched. The germline V gene has CDR1 SGHNT and CDR2 YYREEE (reference sequence). The CDR3 DNA is TGTGCCAGCAGCTTGAGGACTAGCGGGTTCGATTCCGGGGAGCTGTTTTTT. It translates to CASSLRTSGFDSGELFF.

V is TRBV9 and J is TRBJ1-6, with D perhaps TRBD1 (5 bases). The CDR3 runs to 13 residues. Trimming took 0 bases from V and 9 from J, leaving 7 bases between them. CDR1 and CDR2 (germline): SGDLS, YYNGEE. CDR3 region: CASSVGGVSPLHF. Written as DNA, the CDR3 is TGTGCCAGCAGCGTAGGAGGGGTTTCACCCCTCCACTTT.

J is TRBJ1-2 and V is TRBV4-1, with a tentative D call TRBD1 (5 bases). V was pared by 4 bases and J by 8 bases, with 14 bases between. CDR3 length: 13 amino acids. CDR1 is MGHRA and CDR2 is YSYEKL in the germline V gene. The CDR3 loop reads CASSLKRDGGYTF. The DNA of the CDR3 is TGCGCCAGCAGCCTTAAGAGGGACGGCGGCTACACCTTC.

The V and J genes are TRBV5-1 and TRBJ1-1, with a possible D match to TRBD1 (6 bases). The V end was cut by 0 bases, the J end by 3 bases, with 18 bases between. From germline, CDR1 is SGHRS and CDR2 YFSETQ. The CDR3 has 17 amino acids. CDR3: CASSLGRRGGSDTEAFF. The DNA for the CDR3 is TGCGCCAGCAGCTTGGGAAGACGAGGGGGTTCCGACACTGAAGCTTTCTTT.

This chain links TRBV6-4 with TRBJ2-3; TRBD1 matches at 10 bases. The length of the CDR3 is 13 residues. Per the germline V gene, CDR1 is MRHNA and CDR2 is SNTAGT. With 8 bases clipped from V and 5 bases from J, the junction kept 4 bases outside the gene matches. The CDR3 DNA reads TGTGCCAGCGGACAGGGGGGGAGAGATACGCAGTATTTT. Amino acid sequence: CASGQGGRDTQYF.

In nucleotides, the CDR3 is TGTGCCAGTACCGGGACAGGGTTCGAGCAGTACTTC. Translation gives CASTGTGFEQYF. V gene TRBV19 combines with J gene TRBJ2-7; TRBD1 agrees at 9 bases. V dropped 7 bases and J dropped 6; count of bases not matched to a gene: 4. Germline V lookup: CDR1 LNHDA, CDR2 SQIVND (reference sequence). This CDR3 region has 12 residues.

The chain carries TRBV3-1 (or the pseudogene TRBV3-2) and TRBJ2-1; no clear D. Germline assignment: CDR1 LGHDT and CDR2 YNNKEL (reference sequence). Trimming removed 7 bases at V and 1 base at J, with 8 bases between. This CDR3 is built from 13 residues. CDR3 protein: CASTPTSYNEQFF. CDR3 nucleotides: TGTGCCAGCACCCCCACTTCCTACAATGAGCAGTTCTTC.

The chain has TRBV7-9 and TRBJ1-1, with D uncertain. The V gene lost 1 base and the J gene lost 7 bases, with 4 bases spanning the gap. The CDR3 is 11 amino acids. The germline V gene has CDR1 SEHNR and CDR2 FQNEAQ (reference sequence). CDR3 in amino acids: CASSLEREAFF. CDR3 DNA sequence: TGTGCCAGCAGCTTAGAACGTGAAGCTTTCTTT.

The chain uses TRBV13 and TRBJ1-2; 8 bases are shared with TRBD1. The CDR3 has 14 amino acids. Germline trimming cut 5 bases from V and 8 bases from J; bases unmatched to any gene: 10. The germline gives CDR1 PRHDT, CDR2 FYEKMQ (reference sequence). The CDR3: CASSPRDRGWGYTF. DNA of the CDR3: TGTGCCAGCAGCCCCCGTGACAGGGGATGGGGCTACACCTTC. The variable domain in full, completed from reference TRBV13 and TRBJ1-2, reads AAGVIQSPRHLIKEKRETATLKCYPIPRHDTVYWYQQGPGQDPQFLISFYEKMQSDKGSIPDRFSAQQFSDYHSELNMSSLELGDSALYFCASSPRDRGWGYTFGSGTRLTVV.

This clone was counted a single time. The V call is TRBV21-1, the J call TRBJ1-1. TRBV21-1 is an annotated pseudogene. The CDR3 consists of 11 residues. This CDR3 reads CASSKWGEAFF. CDR3 bases: TGTGCCAGCAGCAAATGGGGTGAAGCTTTCTTT.

V and J are TRBV5-4 and TRBJ1-6; maybe TRBD1 (6 bases). The CDR3 length is 16 residues. Germline V gene lookup returns CDR1 SGHNT and CDR2 YYREEE (reference sequence). V was shortened by 8 bases and J by 10 bases, with 25 bases between the two germline ends. The CDR3 protein is CARNEGEYRVGSPLHF. CDR3 in DNA: TGTGCCAGAAACGAGGGGGAATACAGGGTAGGGTCACCCCTCCACTTT.

The chain is built from TRBV7-6 and TRBJ2-6; D gene unclear. This CDR3 contains 13 residues. Germline CDR1 and CDR2: SGHVS and FNYEAQ. V shed 2 bases and J shed 2 bases, with 1 base lying between them. CDR3 bases: TGTGCCAGCAGCTTAACTGGGGCCAACGTCCTGACTTTC. Amino acids: CASSLTGANVLTF.

The chain is built from TRBV7-2 and TRBJ2-2; D uncertain. The V end was cut by 0 bases, the J end by 7 bases, with 3 bases between. Germline CDR1 and CDR2: SGHTA and FQGNSA. CDR3 length equals 12 residues. The DNA of the CDR3 is TGTGCCAGCAGCTTAGCGCTCGGGGAGCTGTTTTTT. Its translation: CASSLALGELFF.

The rearrangement joins TRBV7-9 to TRBJ1-2; tentative D call: TRBD1 (6 bases). The V and J ends lost 5 bases and 4 bases respectively, with 20 bases between them. The CDR3 has 16 amino acids. Per germline, CDR1 SEHNR and CDR2 FQNEAQ (reference sequence). CDR3 coding DNA: TGTGCCAGCAGCCGAACCCCAGGGGAAGGGTCCTATGGCTACACCTTC. Protein product: CASSRTPGEGSYGYTF. The complete variable domain, with remaining parts taken from reference TRBV7-9 and TRBJ1-2, reads DTGVSQNPRHKITKRGQNVTFRCDPISEHNRLYWYRQTLGQGPEFLTYFQNEAQLEKSRLLSDRFSAERPKGSFSTLEIQRTEQGDSAMYLCASSRTPGEGSYGYTFGSGTRLTVV.

The chain carries TRBV6-5 and TRBJ2-5; no clear D. Germline loops: CDR1 MNHEY, CDR2 SVGAGI. The V gene lost 0 bases and the J gene lost 5 bases, with 10 bases spanning the gap. The CDR3 loop spans 14 amino acids. Here the CDR3 reads CASSYSHGMETQYF. The CDR3 DNA follows: TGTGCCAGCAGTTACTCCCACGGTATGGAGACCCAGTACTTC.

This chain uses TRBV6-6 with TRBJ1-4; D perhaps matches TRBD1 (5 bases). The CDR3 sequence is 13 residues long. V lost 7 bases and J 6 bases, leaving 12 bases between the germline ends. Germline V gives CDR1 MNHNY, CDR2 SVGAGI (reference sequence). The CDR3 nucleotides are TGTGCCAGCACCACAGGCGCTTATGAAAAACTGTTTTTT. It yields the protein CASTTGAYEKLFF.

The chain carries TRBV4-1 and TRBJ2-7; D perhaps matches TRBD1 (6 bases). V was shortened by 8 bases and J by 3 bases, with 11 bases between the two germline ends. Germline V lookup: CDR1 MGHRA, CDR2 YSYEKL. The CDR3 contains 12 residues. The DNA for the CDR3 is TGCGCCAGCGCCGACAGGTTCTACGAGCAGTACTTC. Its translation: CASADRFYEQYF.